This T cell receptor (beta chain) was recorded in a study of blood T cell repertoires in COVID-19. About the study: From the United States, Italy and Spain came samples of acute and convalescent COVID-19.

All enrollees were about 18 to 89 years old and from about 24 US areas. V was shortened by 2 bases and J by 2 bases, with 12 bases between the two germline ends. This CDR3 contains 15 residues. Germline V gene sequence: CDR1 MGHRA, CDR2 YSYEKL. Profiling relied on immunoSEQ multiplex PCR, and the TCRdb table lists in-frame clones only, not all of them. The table records approximately 280,000 clones, 85% of them present only once. The origin of this receptor is a woman aged 50 to 60 who had recovered from COVID-19. V and J are TRBV4-1 and TRBJ2-5, with a possible D match to TRBD1 (5 bases). Sequencing was carried out using PBMCs or T cells enriched from blood (not recorded which). CDR3 sequence reads: CASSQNKGSQETQYF. The CDR3 region has the DNA TGCGCCAGCAGCCAAAATAAGGGGTCTCAAGAGACCCAGTACTTC.